The clone carrying this TCR beta chain appeared a single time. The target antigen is unknown. Per germline, CDR1 LNHDA and CDR2 SQIVND (reference sequence). CDR3 length: 14 residues. V shed 1 base and J shed 6 bases, with 12 bases lying between them. This record comes from a study of OX40 agonist ivuxolimab in advanced cancers. Study-level information: In this trial design, patients received ivuxolimab intravenously at 0.01 to 10 mg/kg every 2 weeks. Study-wide results and caveats: The average count of expanded clones was higher among CD8+ T cells than among CD4+.

Using immunoSEQ multiplex PCR, the repertoire was profiled, and TCRdb retains in-frame clones only, with some absent. In the table there are about 50,000 clones, about 90% of which are singletons. This clonotype was sampled from an adult with an advanced solid tumor such as melanoma, head and neck, liver or kidney cancer. V usage is TRBV19 and J usage is TRBJ1-1; D unclear. The source material was CD4+ or CD8+ T cells sorted from blood, sampled in a trial of the OX40 agonist ivuxolimab. The chain's CDR3 is CASSIAMRAPEAFF. In DNA, the CDR3 is TGTGCCAGTAGTATAGCCATGAGGGCCCCTGAAGCTTTCTTT.